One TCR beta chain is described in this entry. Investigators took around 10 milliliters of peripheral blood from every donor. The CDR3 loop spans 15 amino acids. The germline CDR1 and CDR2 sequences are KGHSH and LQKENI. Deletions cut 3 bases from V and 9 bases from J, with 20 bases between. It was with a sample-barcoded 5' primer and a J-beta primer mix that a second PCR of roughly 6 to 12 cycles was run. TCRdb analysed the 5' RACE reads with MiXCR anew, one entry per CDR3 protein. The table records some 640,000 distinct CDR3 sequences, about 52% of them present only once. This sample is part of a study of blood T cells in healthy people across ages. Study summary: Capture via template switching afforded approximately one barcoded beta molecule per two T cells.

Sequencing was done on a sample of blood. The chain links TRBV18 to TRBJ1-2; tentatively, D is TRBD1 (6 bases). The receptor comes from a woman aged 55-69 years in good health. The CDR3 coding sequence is TGTGCCAGCTCACCCACGCCCCGACAGGACGGGAGCTACACCTTC. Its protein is CASSPTPRQDGSYTF.